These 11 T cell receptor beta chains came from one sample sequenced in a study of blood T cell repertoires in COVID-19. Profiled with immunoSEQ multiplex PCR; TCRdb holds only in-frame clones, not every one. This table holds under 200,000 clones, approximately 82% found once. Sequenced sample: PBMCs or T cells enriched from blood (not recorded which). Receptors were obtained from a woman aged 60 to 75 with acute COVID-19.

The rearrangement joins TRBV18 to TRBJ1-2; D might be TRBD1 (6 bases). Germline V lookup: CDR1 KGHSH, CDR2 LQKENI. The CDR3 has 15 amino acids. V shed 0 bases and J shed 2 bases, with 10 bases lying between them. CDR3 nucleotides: TGTGCCAGCTCACCACCGATGCAGGGGAACTATGGCTACACCTTC. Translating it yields CASSPPMQGNYGYTF.

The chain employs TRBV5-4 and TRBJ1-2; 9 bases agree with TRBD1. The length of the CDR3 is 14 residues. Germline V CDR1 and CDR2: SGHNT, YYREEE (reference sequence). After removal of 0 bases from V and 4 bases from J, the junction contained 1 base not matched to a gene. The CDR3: CASSLGDRVYGYTF. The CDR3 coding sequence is TGTGCCAGCAGCTTGGGGGACAGGGTCTATGGCTACACCTTC.

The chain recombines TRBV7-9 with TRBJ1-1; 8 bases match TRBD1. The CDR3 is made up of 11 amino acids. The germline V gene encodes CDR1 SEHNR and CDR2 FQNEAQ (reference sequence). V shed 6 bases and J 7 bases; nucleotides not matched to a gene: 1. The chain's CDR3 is CASRGQVEAFF. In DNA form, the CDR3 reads TGTGCCAGCAGGGGACAGGTTGAAGCTTTCTTT. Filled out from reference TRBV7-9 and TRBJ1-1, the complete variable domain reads DTGVSQNPRHKITKRGQNVTFRCDPISEHNRLYWYRQTLGQGPEFLTYFQNEAQLEKSRLLSDRFSAERPKGSFSTLEIQRTEQGDSAMYLCASRGQVEAFFGQGTRLTVV.

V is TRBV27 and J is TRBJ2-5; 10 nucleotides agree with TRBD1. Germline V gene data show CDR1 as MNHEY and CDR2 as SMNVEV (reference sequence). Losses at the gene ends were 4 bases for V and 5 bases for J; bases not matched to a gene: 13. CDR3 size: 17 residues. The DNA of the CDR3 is TGTGCCAGCAGTTCACCCACTAAGACAGGGGGCGTTGAGACCCAGTACTTC. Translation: CASSSPTKTGGVETQYF.

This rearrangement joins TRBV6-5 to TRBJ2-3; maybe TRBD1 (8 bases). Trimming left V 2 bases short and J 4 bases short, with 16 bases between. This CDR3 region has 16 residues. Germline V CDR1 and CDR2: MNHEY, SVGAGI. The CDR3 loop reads CASSYGQGGSADTQYF. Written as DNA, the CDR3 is TGTGCCAGCAGTTACGGACAGGGCGGGAGTGCAGATACGCAGTATTTT.

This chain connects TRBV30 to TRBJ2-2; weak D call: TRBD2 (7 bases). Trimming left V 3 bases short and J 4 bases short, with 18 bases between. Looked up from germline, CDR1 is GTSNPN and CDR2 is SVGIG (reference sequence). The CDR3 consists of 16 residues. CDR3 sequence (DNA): TGTGCCTGGAGAAGTGGCGGGGGCTTCGGCACCGGGGAGCTGTTTTTT. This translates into CAWRSGGGFGTGELFF. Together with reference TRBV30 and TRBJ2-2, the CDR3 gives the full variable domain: SQTIHQWPATLVQPVGSPLSLECTVEGTSNPNLYWYRQAAGRGLQLLFYSVGIGQISSEVPQNLSASRPQDRQFILSSKKLLLSDSGFYLCAWRSGGGFGTGELFFGEGSRLTVL.

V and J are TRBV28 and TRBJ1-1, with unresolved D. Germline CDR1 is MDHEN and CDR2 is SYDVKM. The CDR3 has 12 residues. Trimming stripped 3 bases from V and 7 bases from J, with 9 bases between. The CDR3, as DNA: TGTGCCAGCAGTTTCCCCTACGGTGAAGCTTTCTTT. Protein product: CASSFPYGEAFF.

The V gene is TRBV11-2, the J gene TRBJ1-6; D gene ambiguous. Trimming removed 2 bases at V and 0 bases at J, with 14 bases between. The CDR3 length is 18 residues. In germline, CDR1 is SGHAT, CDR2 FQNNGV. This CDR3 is CASSLRQTSSSYNSPLHF. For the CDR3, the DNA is TGTGCCAGCAGCTTACGGCAGACTTCAAGCTCCTATAATTCACCCCTCCACTTT.

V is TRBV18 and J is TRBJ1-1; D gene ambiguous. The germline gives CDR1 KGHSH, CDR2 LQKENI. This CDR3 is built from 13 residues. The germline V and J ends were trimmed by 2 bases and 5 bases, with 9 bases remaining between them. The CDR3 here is CASSPAGETEAFF. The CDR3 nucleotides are TGTGCCAGCTCACCAGCCGGGGAAACTGAAGCTTTCTTT.

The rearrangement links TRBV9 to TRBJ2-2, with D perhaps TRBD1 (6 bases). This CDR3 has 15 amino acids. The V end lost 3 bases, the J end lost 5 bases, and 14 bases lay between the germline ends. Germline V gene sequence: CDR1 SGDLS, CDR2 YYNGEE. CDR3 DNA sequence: TGTGCCAGCAGCGCCTTAACAGGGAAAACCGGGGAGCTGTTTTTT. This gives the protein CASSALTGKTGELFF. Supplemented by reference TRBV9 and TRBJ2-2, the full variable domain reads DSGVTQTPKHLITATGQRVTLRCSPRSGDLSVYWYQQSLDQGLQFLIQYYNGEERAKGNILERFSAQQFPDLHSELNLSSLELGDSALYFCASSALTGKTGELFFGEGSRLTVL.

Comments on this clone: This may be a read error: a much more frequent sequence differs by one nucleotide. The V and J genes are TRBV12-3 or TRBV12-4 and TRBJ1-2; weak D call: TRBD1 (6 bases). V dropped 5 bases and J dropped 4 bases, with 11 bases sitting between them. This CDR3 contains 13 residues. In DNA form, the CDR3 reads TGTGCCAGCAGTCCGACAGGAAGCTATGGCTACACCTTC. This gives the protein CASSPTGSYGYTF.